These 11 T cell receptor beta chains originate from one sample sequenced in a study of beta chain features in type 1 diabetes. Expressed TCRB transcripts got sequenced, as all isolated RNA was reverse transcribed. The repertoire was sequenced with immunoSEQ multiplex PCR; TCRdb's copy has only in-frame clones and lacks some. Of 900,000 or so clones listed, around a sixth are singletons. The sequencing input was naive CD4+ T cells from blood. The receptors originated from a woman aged 18 to 35 in good health.

The chain recombines TRBV9 with TRBJ1-4; D might be TRBD1 (5 bases). This CDR3 region has 15 residues. V shed 2 bases and J shed 4 bases, with 12 bases lying between them. CDR1 and CDR2 (germline): SGDLS, YYNGEE. CDR3 nucleotide sequence: TGTGCCAGCAGCGTGTCAGGGAAATATAATGAAAAACTGTTTTTT. Amino acids: CASSVSGKYNEKLFF.

This clone came up a few times. The chain joins TRBV5-6 to TRBJ2-5, with TRBD1 as a possible D gene (5 bases). This CDR3 is built from 14 residues. Trimming stripped 3 bases from V and 5 bases from J, with 14 bases between. The germline V gene has CDR1 SGHDT and CDR2 YYEEEE. The CDR3 nucleotides are TGTGCCAGCAGCTACAGGCCAGGAGAGGAGACCCAGTACTTC. It translates to CASSYRPGEETQYF.

The chain employs TRBV2 and TRBJ2-2; D possibly matches TRBD1 or TRBD2 (5 bases each). With 3 bases removed from V and 5 bases from J, the gap between germline ends came to 19 bases. Germline values: CDR1 SNHLY, CDR2 FYNNEI. The CDR3 is made up of 17 amino acids. The CDR3 sequence is CASSDNSWDDSTGELFF. In DNA form, the CDR3 reads TGTGCCAGCAGTGATAACTCTTGGGACGACTCGACCGGGGAGCTGTTTTTT. The full variable domain, in which reference TRBV2 and TRBJ2-2 provide the parts outside the CDR3, is EPEVTQTPSHQVTQMGQEVILRCVPISNHLYFYWYRQILGQKVEFLVSFYNNEISEKSEIFDDQFSVERPDGSNFTLKIRSTKLEDSAMYFCASSDNSWDDSTGELFFGEGSRLTVL.

About this clone itself: Other DNA sequences of this sample code for an identical CDR3. The chain joins TRBV6-5 to TRBJ1-3, with D unclear. The CDR3 runs to 15 residues. V was pared by 2 bases and J by 0 bases, with 8 bases between. Germline loops: CDR1 MNHEY, CDR2 SVGAGI. Here the CDR3 DNA reads TGTGCCAGCAGTTACGGCGCTAGCTCTGGAAACACCATATATTTT. Translation gives CASSYGASSGNTIYF.

The chain employs TRBV5-1 and TRBJ2-1, with 8 bases aligning to TRBD2. The CDR3 is 15 residues long. Germline V gene sequence: CDR1 SGHRS, CDR2 YFSETQ. J lost 5 bases, V lost 0 bases, and 4 bases had no gene match. DNA of the CDR3: TGCGCCAGCAGCTTGGCGGGACTAGGGCACAATGAGCAGTTCTTC. Translating it yields CASSLAGLGHNEQFF.

A few counts support this clone. V usage is TRBV6-6 and J usage is TRBJ2-1; 7 bases fit TRBD2. The CDR3 sequence is 16 residues long. V gave up 2 bases and J gave up 0 bases; unmatched junction bases: 4. Germline values: CDR1 MNHNY, CDR2 SVGAGI (reference sequence). CDR3 in amino acids: CASSYGGGSSYNEQFF. The CDR3 DNA reads as TGTGCCAGCAGTTACGGCGGCGGGAGCTCCTACAATGAGCAGTTCTTC.

The chain couples TRBV7-3 to TRBJ2-5; D not certain. The V and J ends lost 4 bases and 3 bases respectively, with 9 bases between them. CDR3 size: 13 residues. Looked up from germline, CDR1 is SGHTA and CDR2 is FQGTGA. CDR3 amino acids: CASSSAREETQYF. The CDR3 bases are TGTGCCAGCAGCTCCGCACGTGAAGAGACCCAGTACTTC.

This clone was seen a few times. J is TRBJ2-1 and V is TRBV10-3; 7 nucleotides align to TRBD2. The CDR3 has 12 amino acids. V was clipped by 6 bases and J by 13 bases; unmatched bases: 9. In germline, CDR1 is ENHRY, CDR2 SYGVKD. CDR3 DNA: TGTGCCATCAGGCAGCCGGGCGGGAGCCAGTTCTTC. This encodes CAIRQPGGSQFF.

The chain uses TRBV9 and TRBJ2-1, with D perhaps matching TRBD2 (6 bases). With 3 bases removed from V and 3 bases from J, the gap between germline ends came to 10 bases. Per the germline V gene, CDR1 is SGDLS and CDR2 is YYNGEE. This CDR3 is built from 14 residues. For the CDR3, the DNA is TGTGCCAGCAGCGCGGGAGCCGGCTACAATGAGCAGTTCTTC. It yields the protein CASSAGAGYNEQFF.

This clone has more than one count but fewer than ten. This chain joins TRBV6-1 and TRBJ2-5; the D call may be TRBD1 or TRBD2 (6 bases each). Trimming cost V 10 bases and J 5 bases, with 17 bases left between them. The CDR3 spans 13 residues. CDR1 and CDR2 (germline): MNHNS, SASEGT. Here the CDR3 reads CATPLPGAETQYF. CDR3 in DNA: TGTGCCACCCCCCTCCCGGGGGCGGAGACCCAGTACTTC.

V usage is TRBV27 and J usage is TRBJ2-5; D remains ambiguous. The J call may be mistaken, given a closer DNA end match to TRBJ2-7. This CDR3 comprises 11 residues. Germline CDR1 reads MNHEY; CDR2 reads SMNVEV (reference sequence). The CDR3 spells CASSFPLEQYF. CDR3 nucleotide sequence: TGTGCCAGCAGTTTCCCCCTCGAGCAGTACTTC.